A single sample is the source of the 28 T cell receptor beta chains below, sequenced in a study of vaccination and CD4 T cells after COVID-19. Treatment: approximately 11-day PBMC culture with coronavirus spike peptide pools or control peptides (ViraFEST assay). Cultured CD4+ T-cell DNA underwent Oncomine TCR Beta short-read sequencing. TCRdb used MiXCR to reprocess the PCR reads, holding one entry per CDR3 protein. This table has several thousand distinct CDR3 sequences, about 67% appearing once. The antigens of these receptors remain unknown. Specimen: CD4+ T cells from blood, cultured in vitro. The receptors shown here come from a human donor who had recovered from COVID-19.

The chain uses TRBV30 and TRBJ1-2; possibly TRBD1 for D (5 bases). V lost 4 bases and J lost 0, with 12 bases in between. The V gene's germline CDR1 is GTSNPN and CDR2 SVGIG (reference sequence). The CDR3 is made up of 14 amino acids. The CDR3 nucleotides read TGTGCCTGGACCCCCGGGGCAGCTAACTATGGCTACACCTTC. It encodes CAWTPGAANYGYTF.

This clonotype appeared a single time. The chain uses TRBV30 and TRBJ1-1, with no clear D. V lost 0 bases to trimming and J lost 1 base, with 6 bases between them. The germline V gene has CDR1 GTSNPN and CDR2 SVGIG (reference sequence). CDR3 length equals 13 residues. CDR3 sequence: CAWSVGRNTEAFF. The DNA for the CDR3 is TGTGCCTGGAGTGTAGGAAGGAACACTGAAGCTTTCTTT.

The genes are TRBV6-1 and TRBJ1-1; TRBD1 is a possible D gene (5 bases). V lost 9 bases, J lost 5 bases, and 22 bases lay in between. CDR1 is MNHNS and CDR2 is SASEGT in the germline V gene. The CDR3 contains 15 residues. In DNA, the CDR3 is TGTGCCAGTCGCGTCCAGGGTGAGAGAATGACTGAAGCTTTCTTT. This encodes CASRVQGERMTEAFF.

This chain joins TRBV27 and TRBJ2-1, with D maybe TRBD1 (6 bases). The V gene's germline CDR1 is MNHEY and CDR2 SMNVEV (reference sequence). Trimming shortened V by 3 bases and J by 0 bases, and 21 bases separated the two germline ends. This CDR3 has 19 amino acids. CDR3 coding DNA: TGTGCCAGCAGTTTTCGCCGGTCCAGGGGTTTTAGCTCCTACAATGAGCAGTTCTTC. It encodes CASSFRRSRGFSSYNEQFF.

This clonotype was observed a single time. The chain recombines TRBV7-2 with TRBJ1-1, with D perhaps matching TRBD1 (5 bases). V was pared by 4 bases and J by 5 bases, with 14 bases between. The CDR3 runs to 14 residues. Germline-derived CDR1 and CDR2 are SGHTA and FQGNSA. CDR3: CASSSGRMGTEAFF. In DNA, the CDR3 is TGTGCCAGCAGCTCGGGACGGATGGGTACTGAAGCTTTCTTT.

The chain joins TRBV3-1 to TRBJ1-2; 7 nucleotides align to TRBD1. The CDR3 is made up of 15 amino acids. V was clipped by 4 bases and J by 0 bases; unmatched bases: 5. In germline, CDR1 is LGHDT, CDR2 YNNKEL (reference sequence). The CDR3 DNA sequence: TGTGCCAGCAGCCGGATGGGACAGACTAACTATGGCTACACCTTC. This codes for CASSRMGQTNYGYTF.

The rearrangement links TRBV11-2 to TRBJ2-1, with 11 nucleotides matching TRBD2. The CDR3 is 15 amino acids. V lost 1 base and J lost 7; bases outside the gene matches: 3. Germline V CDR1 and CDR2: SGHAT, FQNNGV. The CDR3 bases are TGTGCCAGCAGCTTAGTAGCGGGAGGGGGGAATGAGCAGTTCTTC. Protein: CASSLVAGGGNEQFF. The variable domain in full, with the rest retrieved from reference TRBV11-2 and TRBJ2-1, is EAGVAQSPRYKIIEKRQSVAFWCNPISGHATLYWYQQILGQGPKLLIQFQNNGVVDDSQLPKDRFSAERLKGVDSTLKIQPAKLEDSAVYLCASSLVAGGGNEQFFGPGTRLTVL.

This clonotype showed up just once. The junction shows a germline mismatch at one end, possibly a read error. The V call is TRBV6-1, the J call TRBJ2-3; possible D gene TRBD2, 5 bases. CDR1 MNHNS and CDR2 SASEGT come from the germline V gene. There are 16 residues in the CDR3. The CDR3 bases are TGTGCCATCAGTGAGTCGCGGGTTTCTAGCACAGATACGCAGTATTTT. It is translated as CAISESRVSSTDTQYF.

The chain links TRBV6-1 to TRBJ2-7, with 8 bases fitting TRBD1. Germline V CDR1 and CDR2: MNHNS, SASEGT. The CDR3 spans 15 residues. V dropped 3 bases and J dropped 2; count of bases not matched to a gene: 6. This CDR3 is CASSDLFRGPYEQYF. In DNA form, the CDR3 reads TGTGCCAGCAGTGACCTTTTCAGGGGGCCCTACGAGCAGTACTTC.

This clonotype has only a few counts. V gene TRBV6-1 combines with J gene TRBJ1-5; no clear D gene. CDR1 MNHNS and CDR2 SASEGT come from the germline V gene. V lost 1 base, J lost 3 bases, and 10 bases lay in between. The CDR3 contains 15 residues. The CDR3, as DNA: TGTGCCAGCAGTGAAGTCGGCAGCCCCAATCAGCCCCAGCATTTT. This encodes CASSEVGSPNQPQHF.

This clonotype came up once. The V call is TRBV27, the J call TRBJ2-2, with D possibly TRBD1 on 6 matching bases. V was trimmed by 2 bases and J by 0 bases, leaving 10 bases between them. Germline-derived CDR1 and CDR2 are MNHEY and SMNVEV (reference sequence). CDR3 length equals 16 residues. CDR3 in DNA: TGTGCCAGCAGTTTAACAGCAGGGGCGAACACCGGGGAGCTGTTTTTT. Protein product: CASSLTAGANTGELFF.

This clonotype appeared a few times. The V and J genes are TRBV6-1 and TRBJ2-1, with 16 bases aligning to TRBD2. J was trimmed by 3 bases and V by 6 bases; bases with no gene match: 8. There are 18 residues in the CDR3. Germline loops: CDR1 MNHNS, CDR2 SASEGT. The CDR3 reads CASRPGTSGRALYNEQFF. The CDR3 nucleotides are TGTGCCAGCAGGCCCGGGACTAGCGGGAGGGCCCTCTACAATGAGCAGTTCTTC.

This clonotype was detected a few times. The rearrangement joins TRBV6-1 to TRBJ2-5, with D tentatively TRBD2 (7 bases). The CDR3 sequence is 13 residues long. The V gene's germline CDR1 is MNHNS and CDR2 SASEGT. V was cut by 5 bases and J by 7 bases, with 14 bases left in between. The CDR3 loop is CASSSGLGGTQYF. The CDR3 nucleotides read TGTGCCAGCAGTAGCGGACTAGGGGGGACCCAGTACTTC.

CDR3 nucleotide sequence: TGTGCCAGCAGTCGCCGACAGGGGCCTCGGCAAGAGACCCAGTACTTC. Its translation is CASSRRQGPRQETQYF. The chain recombines TRBV12-3 or TRBV12-4 with TRBJ2-5; 8 nucleotides match TRBD1. The V segment lost 5 bases and the J segment 2 bases; nucleotides outside the gene matches: 10. The CDR3 spans 16 residues.

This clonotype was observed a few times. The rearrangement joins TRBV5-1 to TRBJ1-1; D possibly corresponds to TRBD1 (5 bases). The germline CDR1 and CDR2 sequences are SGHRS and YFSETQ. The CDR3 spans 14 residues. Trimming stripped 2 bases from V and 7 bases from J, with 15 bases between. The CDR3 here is CASSFVEGSIEAFF. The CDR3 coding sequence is TGCGCCAGCAGCTTTGTTGAGGGGAGTATTGAAGCTTTCTTT.

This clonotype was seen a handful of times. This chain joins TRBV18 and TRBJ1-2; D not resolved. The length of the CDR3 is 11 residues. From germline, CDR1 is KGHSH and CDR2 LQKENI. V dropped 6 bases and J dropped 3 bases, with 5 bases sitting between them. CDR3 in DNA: TGTGCCAGCTCGCCCGACTATGGCTACACCTTC. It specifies CASSPDYGYTF.

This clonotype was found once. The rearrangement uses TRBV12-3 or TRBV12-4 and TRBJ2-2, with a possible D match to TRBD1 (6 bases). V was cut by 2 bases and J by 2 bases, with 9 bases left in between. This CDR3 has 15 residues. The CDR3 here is CASSLMGANTGELFF. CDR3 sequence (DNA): TGTGCCAGCAGTTTAATGGGGGCAAACACCGGGGAGCTGTTTTTT.

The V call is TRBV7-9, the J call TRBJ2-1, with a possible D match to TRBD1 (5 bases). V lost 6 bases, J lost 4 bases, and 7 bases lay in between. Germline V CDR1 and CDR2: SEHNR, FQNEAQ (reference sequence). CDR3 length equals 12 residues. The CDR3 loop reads CASSRTYNEQFF. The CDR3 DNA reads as TGTGCCAGCAGTAGGACATACAATGAGCAGTTCTTC.

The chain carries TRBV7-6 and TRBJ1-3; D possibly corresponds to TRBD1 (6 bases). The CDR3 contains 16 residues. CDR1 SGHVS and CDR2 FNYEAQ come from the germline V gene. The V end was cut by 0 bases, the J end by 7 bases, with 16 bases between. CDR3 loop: CASSLAGQGLVNTIYF. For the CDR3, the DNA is TGTGCCAGCAGCTTAGCCGGGCAGGGGCTGGTGAACACCATATATTTT.

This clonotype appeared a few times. The CDR3 region has the DNA TGTGCCAGCAGTTACTCGAGGACAGCCCGTGGGGGAAACACCATATATTTT. Translated: CASSYSRTARGGNTIYF. The genes are TRBV6-5 and TRBJ1-3, with D possibly being TRBD1 (6 bases). V lost 0 bases and J lost 4, with 16 bases in between. The CDR3 runs 17 residues. Germline CDR1 reads MNHEY; CDR2 reads SVGAGI.

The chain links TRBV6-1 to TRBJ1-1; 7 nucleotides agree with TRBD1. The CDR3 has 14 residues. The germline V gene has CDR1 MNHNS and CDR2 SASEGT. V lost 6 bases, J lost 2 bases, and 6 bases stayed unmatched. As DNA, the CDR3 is TGTGCCAGCAGCGCAACAGGGGCTAACACTGAAGCTTTCTTT. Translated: CASSATGANTEAFF.

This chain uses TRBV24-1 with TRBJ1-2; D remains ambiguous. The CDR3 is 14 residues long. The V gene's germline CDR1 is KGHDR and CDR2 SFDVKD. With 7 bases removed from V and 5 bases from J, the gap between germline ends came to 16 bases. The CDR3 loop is CATSPGSLSYGYTF. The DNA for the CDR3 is TGTGCCACCAGCCCCGGGAGCTTGAGTTATGGCTACACCTTC.

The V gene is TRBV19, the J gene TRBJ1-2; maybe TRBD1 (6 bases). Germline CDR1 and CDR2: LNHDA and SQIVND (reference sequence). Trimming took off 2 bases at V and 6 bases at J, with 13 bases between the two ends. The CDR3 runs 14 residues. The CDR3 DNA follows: TGTGCCAGTAGTATACCGGGGGGCGGGGATGGCTACACCTTC. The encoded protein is CASSIPGGGDGYTF.

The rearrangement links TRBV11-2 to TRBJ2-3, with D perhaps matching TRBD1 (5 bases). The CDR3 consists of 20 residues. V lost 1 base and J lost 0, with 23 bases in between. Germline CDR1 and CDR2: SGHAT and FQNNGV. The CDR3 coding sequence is TGTGCCAGCAGCTTAGGCAGGGCGACCCAGGGCGTTAATAGCACAGATACGCAGTATTTT. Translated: CASSLGRATQGVNSTDTQYF.

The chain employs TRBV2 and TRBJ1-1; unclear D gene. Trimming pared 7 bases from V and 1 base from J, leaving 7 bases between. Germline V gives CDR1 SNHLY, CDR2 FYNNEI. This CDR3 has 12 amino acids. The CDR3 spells CASTTENTEAFF. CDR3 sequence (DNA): TGTGCCAGCACGACGGAGAACACTGAAGCTTTCTTT. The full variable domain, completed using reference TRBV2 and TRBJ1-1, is EPEVTQTPSHQVTQMGQEVILRCVPISNHLYFYWYRQILGQKVEFLVSFYNNEISEKSEIFDDQFSVERPDGSNFTLKIRSTKLEDSAMYFCASTTENTEAFFGQGTRLTVV.

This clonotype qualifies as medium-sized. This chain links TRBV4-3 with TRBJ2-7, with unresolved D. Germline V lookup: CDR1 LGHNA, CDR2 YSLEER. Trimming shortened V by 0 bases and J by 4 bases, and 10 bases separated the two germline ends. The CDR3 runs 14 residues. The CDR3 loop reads CASSQDHGSYEQYF. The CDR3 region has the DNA TGCGCCAGCAGCCAAGATCATGGCAGTTACGAGCAGTACTTC.

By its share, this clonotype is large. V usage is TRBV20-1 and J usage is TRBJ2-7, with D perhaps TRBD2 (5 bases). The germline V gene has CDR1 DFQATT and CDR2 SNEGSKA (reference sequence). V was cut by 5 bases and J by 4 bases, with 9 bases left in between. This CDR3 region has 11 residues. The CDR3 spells CSASRGYEQYF. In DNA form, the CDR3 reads TGCAGTGCTTCACGGGGTTACGAGCAGTACTTC.

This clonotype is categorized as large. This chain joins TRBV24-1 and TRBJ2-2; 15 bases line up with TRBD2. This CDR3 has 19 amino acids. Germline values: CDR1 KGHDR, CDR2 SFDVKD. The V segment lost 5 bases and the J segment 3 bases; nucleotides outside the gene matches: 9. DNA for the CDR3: TGTGCCACCAGTGGTCGGATCTGGACTAGCGGGAGGGACACCGGGGAGCTGTTTTTT. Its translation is CATSGRIWTSGRDTGELFF.